These 22 T cell receptor beta chains came from one sample sequenced in a study of T-cell reconstitution after alpha-beta-depleted transplantation in children. TCRbeta library preparation incorporated unique molecular identifiers. TCRdb fed the PCR reads into MiXCR, producing one record per CDR3 protein. The sample has hundreds of thousands of distinct CDR3 sequences, approximately 17% seen once. The sample was PBMCs from the stem cell graft donor, taken from the stem cell graft. The source is a human donor who donated a stem cell graft to a child with acute myeloid leukemia.

The chain combines TRBV15 with TRBJ2-3; D is unresolved. V lost 0 bases and J 2 bases, leaving 6 bases between the germline ends. The V gene's germline CDR1 is LNHNV and CDR2 YYDKDF (reference sequence). The CDR3 has 14 amino acids. CDR3 nucleotides: TGTGCCACCAGCAGAGATTGGCCCACAGATACGCAGTATTTT. Protein product: CATSRDWPTDTQYF.

The chain employs TRBV12-3 or TRBV12-4 and TRBJ2-7; D remains ambiguous. V was clipped by 7 bases and J by 0 bases, with 13 bases between them. The CDR3 totals 14 residues. This CDR3 reads CASTKKGNSYEQYF. In DNA form, the CDR3 reads TGTGCCAGCACTAAAAAGGGTAACTCCTACGAGCAGTACTTC.

This clonotype was observed a handful of times. The V and J genes are TRBV5-1 and TRBJ2-1; D is possibly TRBD1 or TRBD2 (6 bases each). V was cut by 5 bases and J by 1 base, with 16 bases left in between. This CDR3 comprises 16 residues. Per germline, CDR1 SGHRS and CDR2 YFSETQ. CDR3 sequence (DNA): TGCGCCAGCAGTTATAGCGTAGGGGGGTCCTACAATGAGCAGTTCTTC. It codes for CASSYSVGGSYNEQFF. Using reference TRBV5-1 and TRBJ2-1 for the parts outside the CDR3, the full variable domain is KAGVTQTPRYLIKTRGQQVTLSCSPISGHRSVSWYQQTPGQGLQFLFEYFSETQRNKGNFPGRFSGRQFSNSRSEMNVSTLELGDSALYLCASSYSVGGSYNEQFFGPGTRLTVL.

This clonotype was counted at least ten times. The rearrangement links TRBV7-2 to TRBJ2-5; D uncertain. V was clipped by 1 base and J by 1 base, with 4 bases between them. Per germline, CDR1 SGHTA and CDR2 FQGNSA. This CDR3 has 13 residues. The CDR3 DNA reads TGTGCCAGCAGCTTAGAAATCCAAGAGACCCAGTACTTC. This encodes CASSLEIQETQYF. Together with reference TRBV7-2 and TRBJ2-5, the CDR3 gives the full variable domain: GAGVSQSPSNKVTEKGKDVELRCDPISGHTALYWYRQSLGQGLEFLIYFQGNSAPDKSGLPSDRFSAERTGGSVSTLTIQRTQQEDSAVYLCASSLEIQETQYFGPGTRLLVL.

This chain joins TRBV14 and TRBJ2-7; D may be TRBD2 (5 bases). In germline, CDR1 is SGHDN, CDR2 FVKESK. The CDR3 sequence is 14 residues long. Trimming took 1 base from V and 0 from J, leaving 7 bases between them. The CDR3 region is CASSQGGHSYEQYF. In DNA form, the CDR3 reads TGTGCCAGCAGCCAAGGAGGGCACTCCTACGAGCAGTACTTC.

This clonotype came up a few times. The chain carries TRBV12-3 or TRBV12-4 and TRBJ1-1; no firm D call. CDR3 length: 13 amino acids. V lost 2 bases and J 9 bases, leaving 13 bases between the germline ends. CDR3 amino acids: CASSLTAAGKAFF. The CDR3 DNA follows: TGTGCCAGCAGTTTAACCGCGGCGGGCAAAGCTTTCTTT.

As regards this clonotype: This clone may be a read error of a much larger clone one base away. The V and J genes are TRBV20-1 and TRBJ1-1, with D tentatively TRBD1 (5 bases). The germline CDR1 and CDR2 sequences are DFQATT and SNEGSKA (reference sequence). The CDR3 has 14 amino acids. Trimming shortened V by 3 bases and J by 12 bases, and 23 bases separated the two germline ends. CDR3 protein: CSARNLLAGRMTFF. In DNA, the CDR3 is TGCAGTGCTAGGAACCTCTTGGCGGGGCGGATGACTTTCTTT.

The sample holds many counts of this clonotype. The genes are TRBV7-2 and TRBJ2-2, with TRBD1 matching 9 bases. The CDR3 is 16 residues long. Trimming cost V 2 bases and J 4 bases; bases outside gene matches: 5. Germline CDR1 is SGHTA and CDR2 is FQGNSA. The CDR3, as DNA: TGTGCCAGCAGCTTACCGGGACAGGGAGGCACCGGGGAGCTGTTTTTT. Translated, it gives CASSLPGQGGTGELFF.

The chain employs TRBV12-3 or TRBV12-4 and TRBJ2-1; 7 bases align to TRBD2. This CDR3 region has 15 residues. V lost 7 bases, J lost 6 bases, and 12 bases stayed unmatched. The CDR3 bases are TGTGCCAGCAATATTTGGGGGGGAACAGGCAATGAGCAGTTCTTC. This gives the protein CASNIWGGTGNEQFF.

The chain is built from TRBV6-4 and TRBJ2-2, with D perhaps TRBD2 (7 bases). CDR1 is MRHNA and CDR2 is SNTAGT in the germline V gene. The CDR3 is 16 residues long. V lost 3 bases and J lost 4, with 15 bases in between. In nucleotides, the CDR3 is TGTGCCAGCAGTGAAAGGGCCCGGGGGGCCACCGGGGAGCTGTTTTTT. Encoded protein: CASSERARGATGELFF.

As concerns this clonotype: This may arise from a read error, as a much more abundant clone is one base away. The chain employs TRBV20-1 and TRBJ2-7, with D perhaps TRBD2 (5 bases). The CDR3 covers 13 residues. Germline values: CDR1 DFQATT, CDR2 SNEGSKA (reference sequence). Trimming shortened V by 6 bases and J by 0 bases, and 12 bases separated the two germline ends. CDR3 sequence (DNA): TGCAGTGCCCCCCGAGCGGTCTCCTACGAGCAGTACTTC. Translated, it gives CSAPRAVSYEQYF.

There are many counts of this clonotype. The chain couples TRBV20-1 to TRBJ1-2; TRBD1 matches at 7 bases. The CDR3 length is 13 residues. J lost 3 bases, V lost 5 bases, and 6 bases had no gene match. The germline gives CDR1 DFQATT, CDR2 SNEGSKA (reference sequence). CDR3 region: CSAYNGTDYGYTF. The CDR3 DNA follows: TGCAGTGCTTATAACGGGACAGACTATGGCTACACCTTC.

V gene TRBV4-3 combines with J gene TRBJ1-2; D may be TRBD1 (5 bases). The V end lost 6 bases, the J end lost 8 bases, and 19 bases lay between the germline ends. The CDR3 is 14 amino acids. Germline V lookup: CDR1 LGHNA, CDR2 YSLEER. CDR3 in amino acids: CASSSWTTVGGYTF. The CDR3, as DNA: TGCGCCAGCAGTTCCTGGACAACCGTCGGGGGCTACACCTTC.

This chain links TRBV7-2 with TRBJ2-3; D unclear. Germline V gives CDR1 SGHTA, CDR2 FQGNSA. V lost 1 base and J lost 1, with 12 bases in between. This CDR3 has 16 amino acids. CDR3 amino acids: CASSLGLGSGTDTQYF. DNA of the CDR3: TGTGCCAGCAGCTTAGGTCTTGGGTCTGGCACAGATACGCAGTATTTT.

This clonotype showed up many times. The genes are TRBV20-1 and TRBJ1-1; D uncertain. The CDR3 contains 13 residues. V lost 3 bases to trimming and J lost 0 bases, with 8 bases between them. Germline CDR1 and CDR2: DFQATT and SNEGSKA (reference sequence). CDR3: CSASTRLNTEAFF. CDR3 nucleotides: TGCAGTGCTAGTACTCGCTTGAACACTGAAGCTTTCTTT.

V and J are TRBV29-1 and TRBJ2-2; a weak D match, TRBD1 (6 bases). Germline-derived CDR1 and CDR2 are SQVTM and ANQGSEA. V was trimmed by 6 bases and J by 7 bases, leaving 12 bases between them. The CDR3 runs to 12 residues. The DNA of the CDR3 is TGCAGCGTCCCCACAGGGAACGGGGAGCTGTTTTTT. Translating it yields CSVPTGNGELFF.

The V gene is TRBV7-3, the J gene TRBJ2-1; TRBD1 or TRBD2 may be the D gene (5 bases each). The CDR3 has 14 amino acids. With 4 bases removed from V and 6 bases from J, the gap between germline ends came to 13 bases. The germline V gene has CDR1 SGHTA and CDR2 FQGTGA. The CDR3 spells CASSSSGHSNEQFF. The CDR3 DNA reads as TGTGCCAGCAGCTCCTCGGGGCACAGCAATGAGCAGTTCTTC.

This clonotype has a count of ten or more. CDR3 in amino acids: CSARTPPKGPMYQETQYF. In DNA form, the CDR3 reads TGCAGTGCTAGAACACCTCCCAAAGGACCTATGTACCAAGAGACCCAGTACTTC. The chain has TRBV20-1 and TRBJ2-5; unclear D gene. Per germline, CDR1 DFQATT and CDR2 SNEGSKA (reference sequence). The V end was cut by 2 bases, the J end by 0 bases, with 22 bases between. This CDR3 has 18 amino acids.

This clonotype has a handful of counts. The chain employs TRBV20-1 and TRBJ2-7, with unresolved D. This CDR3 has 16 amino acids. Germline V gene sequence: CDR1 DFQATT, CDR2 SNEGSKA (reference sequence). With 3 bases removed from V and 2 bases from J, the gap between germline ends came to 20 bases. This CDR3 is CSARGLDGHPTYEQYF. CDR3 nucleotide sequence: TGCAGTGCTAGGGGCCTGGACGGGCACCCTACCTACGAGCAGTACTTC.

In this sample, this clonotype turned up many times. The chain employs TRBV12-5 and TRBJ2-6; D ambiguous. The length of the CDR3 is 17 residues. V lost 1 base and J 1 base, leaving 11 bases between the germline ends. CDR1 is LGHNT, CDR2 FRNRAP, per germline. The DNA of the CDR3 is TGTGCTAGTGGTTTGGGGGCAGGAGCTTCTGGGGCCAACGTCCTGACTTTC. This gives the protein CASGLGAGASGANVLTF. Supplemented by reference TRBV12-5 and TRBJ2-6, the full variable domain reads DARVTQTPRHKVTEMGQEVTMRCQPILGHNTVFWYRQTMMQGLELLAYFRNRAPLDDSGMPKDRFSAEMPDATLATLKIQPSEPRDSAVYFCASGLGAGASGANVLTFGAGSRLTVL.

This clonotype was seen repeatedly, ten times or more. The chain links TRBV20-1 to TRBJ1-2; D uncertain. With 3 bases removed from V and 1 base from J, the gap between germline ends came to 9 bases. Germline lookup yields CDR1 DFQATT and CDR2 SNEGSKA (reference sequence). The CDR3 has 13 residues. In nucleotides, the CDR3 is TGCAGTGCTAGGCCCAGTTATAACTATGGCTACACCTTC. Residues: CSARPSYNYGYTF.

This clonotype was observed a handful of times. The V gene is TRBV7-9, the J gene TRBJ1-1; no definite D call. V was cut by 5 bases and J by 4 bases, with 17 bases left in between. Germline CDR1 SEHNR, CDR2 FQNEAQ (reference sequence). CDR3 length: 15 residues. In DNA, the CDR3 is TGTGCCAGCAGCCTCGATACTTGGATCGGCACTGAAGCTTTCTTT. Translation gives CASSLDTWIGTEAFF.